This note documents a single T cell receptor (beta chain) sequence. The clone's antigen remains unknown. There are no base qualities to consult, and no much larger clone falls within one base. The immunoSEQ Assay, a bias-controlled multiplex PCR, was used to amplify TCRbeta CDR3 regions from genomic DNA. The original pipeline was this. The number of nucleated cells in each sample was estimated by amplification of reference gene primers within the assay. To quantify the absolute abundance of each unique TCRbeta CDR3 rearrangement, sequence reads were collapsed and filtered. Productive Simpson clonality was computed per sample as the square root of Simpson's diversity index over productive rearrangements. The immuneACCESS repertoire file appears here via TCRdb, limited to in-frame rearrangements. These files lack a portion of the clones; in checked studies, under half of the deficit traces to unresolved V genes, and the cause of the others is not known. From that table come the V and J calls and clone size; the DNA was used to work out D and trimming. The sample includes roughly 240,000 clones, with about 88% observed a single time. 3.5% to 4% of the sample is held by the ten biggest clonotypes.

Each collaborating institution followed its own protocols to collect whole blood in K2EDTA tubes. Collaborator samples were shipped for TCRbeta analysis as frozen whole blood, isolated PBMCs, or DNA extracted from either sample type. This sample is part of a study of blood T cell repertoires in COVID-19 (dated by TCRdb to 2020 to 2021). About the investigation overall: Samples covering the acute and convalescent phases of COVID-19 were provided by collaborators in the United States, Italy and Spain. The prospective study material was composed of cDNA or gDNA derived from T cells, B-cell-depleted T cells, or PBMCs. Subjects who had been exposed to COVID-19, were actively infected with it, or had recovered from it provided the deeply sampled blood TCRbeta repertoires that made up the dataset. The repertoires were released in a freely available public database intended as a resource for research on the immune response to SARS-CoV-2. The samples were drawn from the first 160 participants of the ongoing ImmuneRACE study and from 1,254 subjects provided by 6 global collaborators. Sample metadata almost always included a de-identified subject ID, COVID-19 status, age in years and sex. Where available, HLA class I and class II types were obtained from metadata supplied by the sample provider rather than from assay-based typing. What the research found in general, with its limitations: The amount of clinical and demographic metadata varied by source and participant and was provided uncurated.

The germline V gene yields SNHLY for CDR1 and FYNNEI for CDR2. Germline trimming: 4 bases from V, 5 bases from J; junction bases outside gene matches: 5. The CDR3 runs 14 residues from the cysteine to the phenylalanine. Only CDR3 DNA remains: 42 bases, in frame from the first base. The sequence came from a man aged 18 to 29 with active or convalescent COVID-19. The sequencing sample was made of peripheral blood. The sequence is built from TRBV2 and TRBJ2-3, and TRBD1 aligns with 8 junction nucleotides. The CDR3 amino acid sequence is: CASSGQGAEDTQYF. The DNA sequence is TGTGCCAGCAGTGGGCAGGGGGCTGAAGATACGCAGTATTTT. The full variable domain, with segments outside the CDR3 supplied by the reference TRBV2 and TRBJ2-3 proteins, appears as EPEVTQTPSHQVTQMGQEVILRCVPISNHLYFYWYRQILGQKVEFLVSFYNNEISEKSEIFDDQFSVERPDGSNFTLKIRSTKLEDSAMYFCASSGQGAEDTQYFGPGTRLTVL.